This TCR beta chain was obtained from a study of blood T cell repertoires in COVID-19. Study summary: Sample material is recorded as cDNA or gDNA derived from T cells, B-cell-depleted T cells, or PBMCs.

In the original workflow: Reference gene primer amplification in the assay estimated nucleated cell counts. TCRdb keeps only in-frame clones here, not all; method: immunoSEQ multiplex PCR. The DNA gave D and trimming, while V, J and clone size come from that table. The sample lists about 100,000 clones, approximately 88% occurring once. The V gene lost 5 bases and the J gene lost 2 bases, with 10 bases spanning the gap. The CDR3 extends over 13 amino acids. Germline CDR1 MDHEN, CDR2 SYDVKM. The receptor was isolated from a woman in her sixties or seventies with acute or convalescent COVID-19. The chain recombines TRBV28 with TRBJ2-7, with D possibly being TRBD2 (6 bases). Sequencing was done on a sample of peripheral blood. CDR3 protein: CASSPGVPYEQYF. DNA of the CDR3: TGTGCCAGCAGTCCGGGAGTTCCCTACGAGCAGTACTTC.